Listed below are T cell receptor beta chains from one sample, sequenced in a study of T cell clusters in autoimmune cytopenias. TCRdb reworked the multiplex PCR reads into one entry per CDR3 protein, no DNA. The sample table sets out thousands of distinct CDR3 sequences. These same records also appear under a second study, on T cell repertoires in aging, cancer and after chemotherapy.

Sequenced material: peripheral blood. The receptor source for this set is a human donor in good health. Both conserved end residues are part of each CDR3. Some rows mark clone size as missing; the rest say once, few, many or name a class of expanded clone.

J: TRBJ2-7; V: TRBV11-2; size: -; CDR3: CASSLNSQTYEQYF
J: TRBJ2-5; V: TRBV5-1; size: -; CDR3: CASSPRLAGGPGETQYF
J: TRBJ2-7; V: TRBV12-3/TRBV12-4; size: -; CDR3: CASSFTGGTYEQYF
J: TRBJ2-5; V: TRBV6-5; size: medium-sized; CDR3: CASSPGLPMKETQYF
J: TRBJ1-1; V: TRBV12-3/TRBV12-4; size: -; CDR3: CASSPQAPGAGNTEAFF
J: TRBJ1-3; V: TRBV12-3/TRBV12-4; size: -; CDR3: CASSSRARERNTIYF
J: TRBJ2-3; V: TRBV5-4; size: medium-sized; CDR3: CASSLGGQGITDTQYF
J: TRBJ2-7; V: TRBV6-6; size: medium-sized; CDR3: CASSDPSGHHYEQYF
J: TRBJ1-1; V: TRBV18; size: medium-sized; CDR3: CASSPRAGGTEAFF
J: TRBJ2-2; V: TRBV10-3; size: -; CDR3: CAIKGYTGELFF
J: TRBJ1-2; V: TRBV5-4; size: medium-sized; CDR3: CASSEGRHYGYTF
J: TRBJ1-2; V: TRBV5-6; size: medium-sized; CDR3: CASSGTYGNGYTF
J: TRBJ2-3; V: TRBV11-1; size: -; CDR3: CASRADGTRPDTQYF
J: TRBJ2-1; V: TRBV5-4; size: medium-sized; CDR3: CASSVYLAGGPGEQFF
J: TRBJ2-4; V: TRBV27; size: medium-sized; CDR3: CASSHPRTGVGAKNIQYF
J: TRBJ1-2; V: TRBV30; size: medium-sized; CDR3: CAWSGGNANYGYTF
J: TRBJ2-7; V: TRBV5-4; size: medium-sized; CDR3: CASSLGGARYEQYF
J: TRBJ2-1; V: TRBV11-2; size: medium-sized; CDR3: CASSLGGTSGYNEQFF
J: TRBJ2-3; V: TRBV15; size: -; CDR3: CATSLPGLAGGRDTDTQYF
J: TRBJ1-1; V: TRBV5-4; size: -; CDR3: CASSLTGIPEAFF
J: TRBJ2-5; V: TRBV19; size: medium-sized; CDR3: CASSIGGGAVETQYF
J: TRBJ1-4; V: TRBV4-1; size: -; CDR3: CASSQVFDREKEKLFF
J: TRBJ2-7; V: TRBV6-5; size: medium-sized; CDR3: CASSGQVRTPYEQYF
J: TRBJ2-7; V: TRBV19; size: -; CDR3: CASSLTGGPYEQYF
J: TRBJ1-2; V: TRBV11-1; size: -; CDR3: CASSLGQLVYSYTF
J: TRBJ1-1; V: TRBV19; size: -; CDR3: CASSIERQGAGTEAFF